The present T cell receptor beta chain was sequenced within a study of shared clonotypes between healthy human individuals. About the research overall: Donors had three CD4 naive, three CD4 memory, two CD8 naive and one CD8 memory plate apiece.

Study findings and constraints: Investigators collected only blood, and repertoires in tissues likely differ. Genetic and exposure-history diversity was limited by the few donors.

Data came from immunoSEQ multiplex PCR; TCRdb stores just in-frame clones and leaves some out. The table includes over a million clones, approximately 78% detected once. Germline CDR1 is SGHRS and CDR2 is YFSETQ. This CDR3 has 11 amino acids. The V and J ends lost 5 bases and 5 bases respectively, with 5 bases between them. Details on this clone: Its antigen is not known.

The chain employs TRBV5-1 and TRBJ2-1; D is undetermined. Specimen: memory CD4+ T cells from PBMCs. The subset: CD45RA-negative fraction. This receptor was identified in a man younger than 35 in good health. Some clones in this sample may be carry-over from other donors' samples. The DNA of the CDR3 is TGCGCCAGCAGGAGGAACAATGAGCAGTTCTTC. This gives the protein CASRRNNEQFF.